This T cell receptor beta chain derives from a study of T cell responses to AZD1222 COVID-19 vaccine. Study findings and constraints: Spike regions recognized by vaccine-associated CD4 TCRs spanned the protein, led by 160-218 and 743-854. A mostly white British donor set with more females was recruited, and clonal diversity was possibly underestimated. With two AZD1222 doses given, Spike-specific TCR breadth and depth both rose.

For this clone: Antigen unknown.

The CDR3 spans 16 residues. Germline trimming cut 1 base from V and 4 bases from J; bases unmatched to any gene: 8. Germline V lookup: CDR1 PRHDT, CDR2 FYEKMQ (reference sequence). The table came from immunoSEQ multiplex PCR; TCRdb's copy has only in-frame clones and leaves some out. The data contain fewer than 130,000 clones, 88% of them singletons. This sequence was found in an adult in good health. The chain combines TRBV13 with TRBJ2-3; 7 nucleotides agree with TRBD2. The starting material was peripheral blood, obtained on day 0 of AZD1222 vaccination. The chain's CDR3 is CASSLDTSVGADTQYF. CDR3 DNA: TGTGCCAGCAGCTTAGACACTAGCGTGGGAGCAGATACGCAGTATTTT.